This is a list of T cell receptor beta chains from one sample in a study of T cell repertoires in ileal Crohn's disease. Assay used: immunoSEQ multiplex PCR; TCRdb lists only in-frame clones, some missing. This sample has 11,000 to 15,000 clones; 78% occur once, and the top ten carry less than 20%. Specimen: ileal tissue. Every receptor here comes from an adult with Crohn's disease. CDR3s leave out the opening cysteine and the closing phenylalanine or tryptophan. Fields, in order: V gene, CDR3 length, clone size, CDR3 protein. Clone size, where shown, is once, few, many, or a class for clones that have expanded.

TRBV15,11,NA,ATSRGLGNTIY
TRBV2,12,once,ASSERVLSRGYT
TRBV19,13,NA,ASRRIDSSLGGYT
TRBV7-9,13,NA,ASSRLAGGRGEQF
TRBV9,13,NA,ASSVGARQGSEQY
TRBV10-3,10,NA,AARGEDTEAF
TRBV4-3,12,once,ASSQLAGAGEQY
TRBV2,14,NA,ASRDGTSGSQETQY
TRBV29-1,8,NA,SVYDSRAF
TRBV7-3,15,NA,ASSPPDRFYSNQPQH
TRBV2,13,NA,ASSAGTSETYEQY
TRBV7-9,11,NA,ASSLAGGYGYT
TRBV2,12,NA,ASSVGQVNSPLH
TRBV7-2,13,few,ASSPGTSGGYEQF
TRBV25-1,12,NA,ASSGGGQYNEQF
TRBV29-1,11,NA,SAAGTPNTEAF
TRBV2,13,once,ASSARDSGDETQY
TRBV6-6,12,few,ASSRTGAQTAQY
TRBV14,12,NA,ASSQVGGGYEQY
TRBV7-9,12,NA,ASSKQYSNQPQH
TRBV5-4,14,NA,ASSFAGTASAYEQY
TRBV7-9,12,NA,ASSLTANTGELF